Listed below are T cell receptor beta chains from one sample, sequenced in a study of CD8 T cells in ankylosing spondylitis. One entry per CDR3 protein, called by TCRdb with MiXCR from the 5' RACE reads. The top ten clones hold 9.5% to 15% of a sample with about 130,000 distinct CDR3 sequences, about 7% of them seen once. Sequencing was performed on blood, either unsorted or a sorted T cell fraction (not recorded which). The receptor set was obtained from a female donor with ankylosing spondylitis or in good health (not recorded which). CDR3s include the opening cysteine and the closing phenylalanine or tryptophan. A D gene is named only where the DNA matches it firmly. Where a row states a size, it is once, few, many or the class of an expanded clone; other rows omit it.

>TRBJ2-2|many|-|TRBV24-1
CATSDLHSGELFF
TGTGCCACCAGTGATTTGCACTCCGGGGAGCTGTTTTTT
>TRBJ2-5|many|-|TRBV7-6
CASSQTRAETQYF
TGTGCCAGCAGCCAGACCAGAGCGGAGACCCAGTACTTC
>TRBJ2-5|-|TRBD2|TRBV20-1
CSATRPGGGETQYF
TGCAGTGCTACGCGACCGGGGGGGGGTGAGACCCAGTACTTC
>TRBJ1-2|many|-|TRBV27
CASSFSTNYGYTF
TGTGCCAGCAGTTTCTCCACTAACTATGGCTACACCTTC
>TRBJ2-2|-|-|TRBV30
CAWSPWGTGELFF
TGTGCCTGGAGTCCCTGGGGCACCGGGGAGCTGTTTTTT
>TRBJ1-1|few|-|TRBV7-2
CASRQLEGVEAFF
TGTGCCAGCAGGCAACTCGAGGGCGTTGAAGCTTTCTTT
>TRBJ1-1|many|-|TRBV29-1
CSVEVDRDSEAFF
TGCAGCGTTGAGGTGGACAGAGACTCTGAAGCTTTCTTT
>TRBJ1-1|many|TRBD1|TRBV5-1
CASSLAFDRADTEAFF
TGCGCCAGCAGCTTGGCCTTCGACAGGGCGGACACTGAAGCTTTCTTT
>TRBJ1-1|many|-|TRBV5-1
CASSPQGGDTEAFF
TGCGCCAGCAGCCCACAGGGAGGAGACACTGAAGCTTTCTTT
>TRBJ2-3|many|TRBD2|TRBV29-1
CSVPGSPSGGYTDTQYF
TGCAGCGTCCCAGGGTCTCCTAGCGGGGGTTACACAGATACGCAGTATTTT
>TRBJ2-1|-|TRBD1|TRBV7-3
CASSQDRANEQFF
TGTGCCAGCAGCCAGGACAGGGCTAATGAGCAGTTCTTC
>TRBJ2-7|many|TRBD2|TRBV20-1
CSARVQLGLAGENEQYF
TGCAGTGCTAGAGTACAATTAGGACTAGCGGGGGAAAACGAGCAGTACTTC
>TRBJ2-2|many|TRBD1|TRBV5-1
CASPLVGAGGTTNTGELFF
TGCGCCAGCCCCTTGGTCGGCGCAGGGGGCACTACCAACACCGGGGAGCTGTTTTTT
>TRBJ2-6|many|-|TRBV3-1
CASSQGISGANVLTF
TGTGCCAGCAGCCAAGGGATCTCTGGGGCCAACGTCCTGACTTTC
>TRBJ2-2|many|-|TRBV20-1
CSASGLVSGELFF
TGCAGTGCTAGCGGCCTAGTATCCGGGGAGCTGTTTTTT
>TRBJ2-1|many|-|TRBV29-1
CSVGTDPYNEQFF
TGCAGCGTTGGTACAGATCCCTACAATGAGCAGTTCTTC
>TRBJ2-4|many|-|TRBV19
CASSEIRAGTNIQYF
TGTGCCAGTAGTGAAATTCGGGCGGGGACAAACATTCAGTACTTC
>TRBJ2-7|many|TRBD1|TRBV2
CASRAGQGSYEQYF
TGTGCCAGCAGGGCGGGACAGGGCTCCTACGAGCAGTACTTC
>TRBJ1-2|many|TRBD1|TRBV7-9
CASSSPRDRAGGYTF
TGTGCCAGCAGCTCACCGAGAGACAGGGCGGGTGGCTACACCTTC
>TRBJ1-5|-|-|TRBV27
CASSLGRGLQPQHF
TGTGCCAGCAGTTTGGGGCGGGGGCTTCAGCCCCAGCATTTT
>TRBJ1-1|many|TRBD1|TRBV20-1
CSARGGQGIFF
TGCAGTGCTAGAGGTGGACAGGGTATATTCTTT
>TRBJ1-5|many|-|TRBV2
CASSGGETGQPQHF
TGTGCCAGCAGTGGAGGGGAAACGGGTCAGCCCCAGCATTTT
>TRBJ1-2|many|-|TRBV20-1
CSAIGSGGINGYTF
TGCAGTGCTATTGGGTCGGGGGGAATTAACGGCTACACCTTC
>TRBJ2-2|many|TRBD2|TRBV4-2
CASSPRLAYTGELFF
TGTGCCAGCAGCCCCCGACTAGCGTACACCGGGGAGCTGTTTTTT
>TRBJ1-5|-|TRBD1|TRBV12-3/TRBV12-4
CASRNDTGTGNQPQHF
TGTGCCAGCAGGAATGATACCGGGACAGGGAATCAGCCCCAGCATTTT
>TRBJ2-2|many|-|TRBV7-8
CASSFRFTGYYTGELFF
TGTGCCAGCAGCTTCCGATTTACAGGGTATTATACCGGGGAGCTGTTTTTT
>TRBJ2-3|many|-|TRBV5-1
CASSLSPRTLDSTDTQYF
TGCGCCAGCAGCTTAAGCCCCCGCACTCTGGATAGCACAGATACGCAGTATTTT
>TRBJ2-1|many|-|TRBV7-2
CASSVQVGDEQFF
TGTGCCAGCAGCGTACAGGTAGGCGATGAGCAGTTCTTC
>TRBJ1-6|many|-|TRBV21-1
CASSSVWRDRSCVNSPLHF
TGTGCCAGCAGCTCCGTGTGGAGGGACAGGTCCTGCGTTAATTCACCCCTCCACTTT
>TRBJ1-6|-|-|TRBV29-1
CSVILGDRALHF
TGCAGCGTTATCCTCGGTGACCGGGCCCTCCACTTT
>TRBJ2-2|-|-|TRBV29-1
CSSSRGTGELFF
TGCAGCTCGAGCAGGGGTACCGGGGAGCTGTTTTTT
>TRBJ2-5|many|TRBD2|TRBV7-2
CASSFEQRTSAARYF
TGTGCCAGCAGCTTCGAGCAGAGGACTAGCGCTGCCCGGTACTTC
>TRBJ2-3|many|TRBD2|TRBV4-1
CASSRSASGGAYTQYF
TGCGCCAGCAGCCGATCCGCTAGCGGGGGGGCCTATACGCAGTATTTT
>TRBJ1-4|-|-|TRBV7-8
CASSLAPRRVNEKLFF
TGTGCCAGCAGCCTAGCACCGCGGAGAGTCAATGAAAAACTGTTTTTT
>TRBJ2-1|few|TRBD2|TRBV7-9
CASSLAGLADNEQFF
TGTGCCAGCAGCTTAGCCGGACTAGCGGACAATGAGCAGTTCTTC
>TRBJ2-5|many|-|TRBV29-1
CSVSQETQYF
TGCAGCGTTAGCCAAGAGACCCAGTACTTC
>TRBJ2-2|-|-|TRBV19
CASIDEQHTGELFF
TGTGCCAGTATAGACGAACAGCACACCGGGGAGCTGTTTTTT
>TRBJ1-5|-|-|TRBV7-2
CASTQTRGQPQHF
TGTGCCAGCACGCAAACCCGGGGTCAGCCCCAGCATTTT
>TRBJ1-6|many|-|TRBV20-1
CSARARSGVGSPLHF
TGCAGTGCTAGAGCCCGCAGCGGGGTCGGTTCACCCCTCCACTTT
>TRBJ1-1|few|-|TRBV7-9
CASSYGGQTNTEAFF
TGTGCCAGCAGCTACGGTGGACAGACGAACACTGAAGCTTTCTTT
>TRBJ2-5|many|-|TRBV20-1
CSARVQGSPAKIGPQETQYF
TGCAGTGCTAGAGTCCAGGGATCACCGGCCAAGATAGGCCCCCAAGAGACCCAGTACTTC